A single sample gave rise to the 20 T cell receptor beta chains below, sequenced in a study of blood T cells in healthy people across ages. Alongside a J-beta primer mix, a sample-barcoded 5' primer served in a second PCR lasting about 6 to 11 cycles. MiXCR was run by TCRdb on the 5' RACE reads, yielding one entry per CDR3 protein. Seen here are approximately 770,000 distinct CDR3 sequences, about three fifths observed once, and the top ten hold 22%. Source material: blood. These receptors originate from a man aged 25 to 45 in good health.

The CDR3: CASSIEWGGRTEAFF. CDR3 DNA: TGCGCCAGCAGCATAGAATGGGGGGGAAGAACTGAAGCTTTCTTT. This chain uses TRBV5-1 with TRBJ1-1, with a weak D call TRBD1 (5 bases). Germline V gene data show CDR1 as SGHRS and CDR2 as YFSETQ. Trimming shortened V by 4 bases and J by 5 bases, and 18 bases separated the two germline ends. CDR3 length: 15 residues.

Note on this clonotype: The junction does not match germline at one end; this may be a read error. This chain uses TRBV6-5 with TRBJ2-7, with unresolved D. Germline values: CDR1 MNHEY, CDR2 SVGAGI. The CDR3 runs 15 residues. Here the CDR3 DNA reads TGTGCCAGTAGTTACTATAGTGACGCATCCTACGAGCAGTACTTC. It specifies CASSYYSDASYEQYF.

This clonotype was detected many times. The J gene is TRBJ1-1, the V gene TRBV7-2, with D unresolved. V dropped 1 base and J dropped 6 bases, with 6 bases sitting between them. The CDR3 runs 12 residues. Germline CDR1 SGHTA, CDR2 FQGNSA. CDR3 residues: CASSLVSAEAFF. The CDR3 nucleotides are TGTGCCAGCAGCTTAGTGTCGGCTGAAGCTTTCTTT.

This clonotype was observed once. This chain uses TRBV20-1 with TRBJ2-4, with 8 bases aligning to TRBD1. CDR3 length: 15 amino acids. J lost 2 bases, V lost 6 bases, and 9 bases had no gene match. Germline CDR1 and CDR2: DFQATT and SNEGSKA (reference sequence). CDR3 bases: TGCAGTGCGTCCTTTCAGGGGGCTACCAAAAACATTCAGTACTTC. It encodes CSASFQGATKNIQYF.

The CDR3 reads CASSTGTSGVYEQYF. CDR3 bases: TGTGCCAGCAGCACCGGGACTAGCGGGGTCTACGAGCAGTACTTC. J is TRBJ2-7 and V is TRBV7-2, with 13 bases matching TRBD2. This CDR3 has 15 residues. Unmatched junction bases numbered 4, after V lost 5 bases and J lost 3 bases. CDR1 SGHTA and CDR2 FQGNSA come from the germline V gene.

This rearrangement joins TRBV3-1 to TRBJ2-1, with TRBD2 matching 9 bases. The CDR3 totals 15 residues. Germline CDR1 reads LGHDT; CDR2 reads YNNKEL (reference sequence). V shed 2 bases and J 3 bases; nucleotides not matched to a gene: 2. In DNA form, the CDR3 reads TGTGCCAGCAGCCAATATAGCGGGAGCTACAATGAGCAGTTCTTC. The encoded protein is CASSQYSGSYNEQFF.

This chain links TRBV29-1 with TRBJ2-1; D gene unclear. Looked up from germline, CDR1 is SQVTM and CDR2 is ANQGSEA. CDR3 length: 15 amino acids. With 4 bases removed from V and 6 bases from J, the gap between germline ends came to 19 bases. The CDR3 DNA follows: TGCAGCGTTGTAATTTCCGAGAAGTTCGGCAATGAGCAGTTCTTC. It yields the protein CSVVISEKFGNEQFF.

The rearrangement uses TRBV20-1 and TRBJ1-2; D perhaps matches TRBD1 (5 bases). The CDR3 is made up of 12 amino acids. Germline lookup yields CDR1 DFQATT and CDR2 SNEGSKA (reference sequence). CDR3 loop: CSALVGPYGYTF. In DNA form, the CDR3 reads TGCAGCGCGCTGGTGGGGCCCTATGGCTACACCTTC.

This clonotype was seen only a few times. The chain couples TRBV14 to TRBJ2-5, with TRBD1 matching 9 bases. The J segment lost 12 bases and the V segment lost 6 bases, leaving 11 bases of the junction unmatched. The CDR3 runs to 13 residues. In germline, CDR1 is SGHDN, CDR2 FVKESK. CDR3 loop: CASRWTGDYREYF. The CDR3 bases are TGTGCCAGCAGGTGGACAGGGGATTATAGGGAGTACTTC.

The V gene is TRBV7-9, the J gene TRBJ1-1; 8 bases agree with TRBD1. The V gene's germline CDR1 is SEHNR and CDR2 FQNEAQ (reference sequence). The CDR3 length is 14 residues. The junction had 9 bases not matched to a gene; V was cut back by 2 bases and J by 10 bases. The CDR3 DNA is TGTGCCAGCAGCTTACAAAATCAGGGGGCTGGAGCTTTCTTT. Its translation is CASSLQNQGAGAFF.

The V gene is TRBV20-1, the J gene TRBJ1-2; TRBD1 might be the D (5 bases). Trimming left V 0 bases short and J 6 bases short, with 17 bases between. The CDR3 has 15 residues. Per germline, CDR1 DFQATT and CDR2 SNEGSKA (reference sequence). The CDR3 DNA is TGCAGTGCTAGAGATCTTTGGGGGACCGCTAATGGCTACACCTTC. Translating it yields CSARDLWGTANGYTF.

This clonotype has only a few counts. The V and J genes are TRBV10-3 and TRBJ2-7; 8 nucleotides align to TRBD2. The J call may be incorrect, as the DNA end agrees better with TRBJ2-5. Germline loops: CDR1 ENHRY, CDR2 SYGVKD. This CDR3 has 11 residues. This chain's CDR3 is CAIAGGETQYF. The CDR3 DNA follows: TGTGCCATCGCGGGGGGAGAGACCCAGTACTTC.

The chain employs TRBV5-1 and TRBJ1-1; no clear D. Trimming stripped 0 bases from V and 8 bases from J, with 17 bases between. From germline, CDR1 is SGHRS and CDR2 YFSETQ. This CDR3 has 15 residues. As DNA, the CDR3 is TGCGCCAGCAGCTTGGCCGCGGGCAGGCATACCGAAGCTTTCTTT. It yields the protein CASSLAAGRHTEAFF. The full variable domain, completed using reference TRBV5-1 and TRBJ1-1, is KAGVTQTPRYLIKTRGQQVTLSCSPISGHRSVSWYQQTPGQGLQFLFEYFSETQRNKGNFPGRFSGRQFSNSRSEMNVSTLELGDSALYLCASSLAAGRHTEAFFGQGTRLTVV.

This chain links TRBV20-1 with TRBJ2-3; the D gene is possibly TRBD1 (6 bases). The germline gives CDR1 DFQATT, CDR2 SNEGSKA (reference sequence). V was trimmed by 6 bases and J by 1 base, leaving 14 bases between them. This CDR3 comprises 14 residues. CDR3 sequence: CSATDRFGTDTQYF. Written as DNA, the CDR3 is TGCAGTGCCACAGACAGGTTTGGCACAGATACGCAGTATTTT.

CDR3 bases: TGTGCCAGCAGTTTCGGGCGGGACAAACAGTTCTTC. This translates into CASSFGRDKQFF. The chain combines TRBV12-3 or TRBV12-4 with TRBJ2-1, with D perhaps matching TRBD1 or TRBD2 (6 bases each). Between the trimmed V and J ends, which lost 3 bases and 13 bases, there was a span of 13 bases. The CDR3 extends over 12 amino acids.

This clonotype was seen a few times. The chain combines TRBV20-1 with TRBJ1-1; 9 positions agree with TRBD1. The ends lost 4 bases at V and 3 bases at J; junction bases unmatched: 9. The CDR3 loop spans 15 amino acids. Germline CDR1 reads DFQATT; CDR2 reads SNEGSKA (reference sequence). The CDR3 DNA sequence: TGCAGTGCTAAGGGGGACAGGGATATTTACACTGAAGCTTTCTTT. It codes for CSAKGDRDIYTEAFF.

The genes are TRBV12-3 or TRBV12-4 and TRBJ2-7, with D possibly TRBD2 on 5 matching bases. The CDR3 extends over 12 amino acids. Trimming pared 3 bases from V and 5 bases from J, leaving 8 bases between. CDR3 DNA sequence: TGTGCCAGCAGTTTGAGGGTTGACGAGCAGTACTTC. Its translation is CASSLRVDEQYF.

This chain uses TRBV7-2 with TRBJ2-5, with 8 bases fitting TRBD1. V lost 6 bases and J lost 5; bases outside the gene matches: 14. CDR3 size: 16 residues. In germline, CDR1 is SGHTA, CDR2 FQGNSA. In DNA form, the CDR3 reads TGTGCCAGCAGGCGGCATCCAGGGGGCGATCTGGAGACCCAGTACTTC. Amino acids: CASRRHPGGDLETQYF.

This clonotype was recorded many times. The rearrangement joins TRBV29-1 to TRBJ2-7; possible D gene TRBD1, 6 bases. The CDR3 is 11 residues long. The V gene lost 6 bases and the J gene lost 2 bases, with 8 bases spanning the gap. The V gene's germline CDR1 is SQVTM and CDR2 ANQGSEA. The CDR3 coding sequence is TGCAGCGTAAGACAGGCCTACGAGCAGTACTTC. Translated, it gives CSVRQAYEQYF.

The V gene is TRBV21-1, the J gene TRBJ2-4; the D call of TRBD1 is as the table states it, not checked on the DNA. TRBV21-1 is a known pseudogene. CDR3 length: 20 amino acids. Written as DNA, the CDR3 is TGTGCCAGCAGCAAACCTGGGACCCCGGGACAGGGGAATTCCAAAAACATTCAGTACTTC. Protein product: CASSKPGTPGQGNSKNIQYF.